Here is one TCR beta chain with its context. Its antigen is still unknown. This record comes from a study of OX40 agonist ivuxolimab in advanced cancers. In the study overall: The mean age was approximately 60 years, ranging from roughly 23 to 90, with more than 70% of participants male.

Study observations and caveats: Expanded clones belonging to CD8+ T cells outnumbered, on average, those of CD4+. By week 6 at 0.1 to 3.0 mg/kg, blood CD4+ and CD8+ T cells had expanded clonally.

CDR1 and CDR2 (germline): SEHNR, FQNEAQ (reference sequence). CDR3 length: 13 residues. Trimming pared 2 bases from V and 6 bases from J, leaving 8 bases between. Clones were sequenced by immunoSEQ multiplex PCR, and TCRdb holds only the in-frame ones, with some missing. The repertoire holds 75,000 to 95,000 clones, with about 89% as singletons. The chain has TRBV7-9 and TRBJ1-5; D unresolved. This TCR was sampled from an adult with an advanced solid tumor such as melanoma, head and neck, liver or kidney cancer. The sample consisted of CD4+ or CD8+ T cells sorted from blood, taken in a trial of the OX40 agonist ivuxolimab. The CDR3 sequence: CASSLNRAQPQHF. CDR3 sequence (DNA): TGTGCCAGCAGCTTAAATCGCGCTCAGCCCCAGCATTTT.